This T cell receptor (beta chain) comes out of a study of T cells after yellow fever vaccination. Across the whole study: Where fractions had low cell numbers, libraries were prepared from them with the SMART-Seq v4 Ultra Low Input RNA kit. General study points: At around 95% for CD4 and about 88% for CD8, most primary-vaccination clones showed up again after the booster.

The CDR3 is made up of 13 amino acids. V lost 5 bases and J lost 2, with 9 bases in between. CDR1 SEHNR and CDR2 FQNEAQ come from the germline V gene (reference sequence). This clonotype was picked up many times. Conversion of TCR transcripts into cDNA relied on 5'RACE template switching, which added a universal primer site and UMIs. TCRdb used MiXCR to reprocess the 5' RACE reads, holding one entry per CDR3 protein. The table lists approximately 58,000 distinct CDR3 sequences, approximately 5.5% of them singletons. Sequenced here: PBMCs, either bulk or a sorted T-cell subset (CD4+, CD8+, memory, or dextramer-sorted; not recorded which), sampled on the day of the yellow fever booster vaccination. This chain uses TRBV7-9 with TRBJ2-5, with D perhaps being TRBD1 or TRBD2 (5 bases each). This clonotype originated in a man between 18 and 35 years old who received the YFV17D yellow fever vaccine. DNA for the CDR3: TGTGCCAGCAGCGGGACCTTTCAAGAGACCCAGTACTTC. This sequence encodes CASSGTFQETQYF.